This TCR beta chain was found in a study of T cells in Graves' hyperthyroidism and ophthalmopathy. TCR beta CDR3 regions were amplified from RNA. When the TCR CDR3 underwent first-round RT-PCR, the HTBI primer set was used. TCRdb re-derived calls from the multiplex PCR reads in MiXCR, one entry per CDR3 protein. The table has about 280,000 distinct CDR3 sequences, 20% to 25% seen once. This clonotype has a count of ten or more. The TCR was taken from a man between 40 and 49 years old with Graves' hyperthyroidism that later progressed to Graves' ophthalmopathy. Source material: blood.

As DNA, the CDR3 is TGTGCCAGCAGTGAAGGGTCGGGAGGATCCTACGAGCAGTACTTC. Residues: CASSEGSGGSYEQYF. The chain carries TRBV2 and TRBJ2-7; 7 nucleotides align to TRBD2. V was pared by 1 base and J by 1 base, with 4 bases of the junction left unmatched. This CDR3 spans 15 amino acids. The V gene's germline CDR1 is SNHLY and CDR2 FYNNEI. Looking up the rest from reference TRBV2 and TRBJ2-7 gives the full variable domain: EPEVTQTPSHQVTQMGQEVILRCVPISNHLYFYWYRQILGQKVEFLVSFYNNEISEKSEIFDDQFSVERPDGSNFTLKIRSTKLEDSAMYFCASSEGSGGSYEQYFGPGTRLTVT.